Detailed here is one T cell receptor beta chain. Looked up from germline, CDR1 is SGHVS and CDR2 is FQNEAQ. The V and J ends lost 1 base and 9 bases, in that order; junction bases with no gene match: 2. The CDR3 has 15 residues. This sample is part of a study of blood T cell repertoires in COVID-19. The overall study: Collection of acute and convalescent COVID-19 samples took place in the United States, Italy and Spain. Sources were T cells, B-cell-depleted T cells, or PBMCs; the material itself was cDNA or gDNA.

In the authors' methods: By means of reference gene primer amplification, nucleated cell counts were estimated. Clones were sequenced by immunoSEQ multiplex PCR, and TCRdb holds only the in-frame ones, with some missing. That table furnishes V, J and clone size, whereas the DNA furnished D and trimming. The sample records 200,000 to 300,000 clones, approximately 85% being singletons. The chain combines TRBV7-8 with TRBJ1-6, with TRBD1 matching 11 bases. The sequenced material came from peripheral blood. The sequence came from an elderly man with acute or convalescent COVID-19. The CDR3 loop is CASSLGGQGGSPLHF. The CDR3 bases are TGTGCCAGCAGCTTAGGGGGACAGGGGGGTTCACCCCTCCACTTT.